The 26 T cell receptor beta chains below come from one sample, sequenced in a study of T cells after yellow fever vaccination. MiXCR, applied by TCRdb to the 5' RACE reads, yields one record per CDR3 protein. Among about 120,000 distinct CDR3 sequences, 7.2% were seen once, and the ten largest hold around 2.6%. The sample here was CD4+ T cells sorted from PBMCs, taken about 49 days after the first yellow fever vaccination. The receptor source for this set is a man between 18 and 29 years old who received the YFV17D yellow fever vaccine.

This clonotype showed up many times. The CDR3 here is CASSARGLGSYNEQFF. In nucleotides, the CDR3 is TGTGCCAGCAGCGCCAGAGGGTTAGGCTCCTACAATGAGCAGTTCTTC. The chain has TRBV11-2 and TRBJ2-1, with TRBD2 as a possible D gene (5 bases). Germline lookup yields CDR1 SGHAT and CDR2 FQNNGV. The CDR3 consists of 16 residues. With 5 bases removed from V and 0 bases from J, the gap between germline ends came to 14 bases.

This clonotype was seen a handful of times. The chain couples TRBV27 to TRBJ1-4, with TRBD1 identical over 7 bases. Per the germline V gene, CDR1 is MNHEY and CDR2 is SMNVEV (reference sequence). V shed 6 bases, J shed 10 bases, and the junction held 8 bases outside the gene matches. The CDR3 length is 13 residues. CDR3 protein: CASSSKTGTKLFF. CDR3 DNA sequence: TGTGCCAGCAGCTCAAAGACAGGGACAAAACTGTTTTTT. The whole variable domain, remainder taken from reference TRBV27 and TRBJ1-4, is EAQVTQNPRYLITVTGKKLTVTCSQNMNHEYMSWYRQDPGLGLRQIYYSMNVEVTDKGDVPEGYKVSRKEKRNFPLILESPSPNQTSLYFCASSSKTGTKLFFGSGTQLSVL.

This clonotype was seen repeatedly, ten times or more. J is TRBJ1-1 and V is TRBV28; possible D gene TRBD1, 6 bases. CDR3 length equals 14 residues. Germline CDR1 is MDHEN and CDR2 is SYDVKM. The germline V and J ends were trimmed by 4 bases and 3 bases, with 12 bases remaining between them. The CDR3 region is CASSSRYRDTEAFF. Written as DNA, the CDR3 is TGTGCCAGCAGTTCCCGATACAGGGACACTGAAGCTTTCTTT.

This clonotype occurred many times. The chain is built from TRBV6-6 and TRBJ1-4; D remains ambiguous. The CDR3 runs to 13 residues. Germline V gene sequence: CDR1 MNHNY, CDR2 SVGAGI (reference sequence). Trimming took off 5 bases at V and 8 bases at J, with 12 bases between the two ends. CDR3 sequence: CASSRELREKLFF. The CDR3 DNA is TGTGCCAGCAGTCGAGAGCTACGAGAAAAACTGTTTTTT.

This clonotype showed up just a few times. The V gene is TRBV5-5, the J gene TRBJ2-7; no definite D call. CDR1 is SGHKS and CDR2 is YYEKEE in the germline V gene (reference sequence). The CDR3 covers 13 residues. With 4 bases removed from V and 3 bases from J, the gap between germline ends came to 11 bases. The CDR3 loop is CASSPGLLYEQYV. The CDR3 DNA sequence: TGTGCCAGCAGCCCCGGGCTCCTCTACGAGCAGTACGTC.

This clonotype was seen at least ten times. The rearrangement links TRBV25-1 to TRBJ2-2, with D possibly matching TRBD2 (6 bases). CDR3 size: 18 residues. Deletions cut 2 bases from V and 0 bases from J, with 16 bases between. Germline lookup yields CDR1 MGHDK and CDR2 SYGVNS. This chain's CDR3 is CASSENTGTGANTGELFF. In DNA, the CDR3 is TGTGCCAGCAGTGAAAATACCGGGACTGGAGCGAACACCGGGGAGCTGTTTTTT.

This clonotype was seen repeatedly, ten times or more. The chain combines TRBV7-9 with TRBJ1-5, with 8 nucleotides matching TRBD1. V shed 6 bases, J shed 7 bases, and the junction held 5 bases outside the gene matches. The CDR3 spans 13 residues. Germline CDR1 reads SEHNR; CDR2 reads FQNEAQ (reference sequence). CDR3 amino acids: CASSRQGHQPQHF. The CDR3 DNA sequence: TGTGCCAGCAGTCGACAGGGGCACCAGCCCCAGCATTTT.

This clonotype was found many times. The chain employs TRBV5-5 and TRBJ1-1; no reliable D call. CDR3 length equals 15 residues. Germline assignment: CDR1 SGHKS and CDR2 YYEKEE (reference sequence). The V gene lost 4 bases and the J gene lost 1 base, with 14 bases spanning the gap. The CDR3 sequence is CASSRNLQENTEAFF. The CDR3 DNA reads TGTGCCAGCAGCCGAAACCTTCAGGAGAACACTGAAGCTTTCTTT.

This clonotype was detected many times. This chain links TRBV15 with TRBJ2-5; D perhaps matches TRBD1 (5 bases). The CDR3 totals 14 residues. The germline V and J ends were trimmed by 5 bases and 5 bases, with 15 bases remaining between them. Germline CDR1 reads LNHNV; CDR2 reads YYDKDF (reference sequence). DNA for the CDR3: TGTGCCACCAGCTCCGCAGGGTTGAGGGAGACCCAGTACTTC. Its protein is CATSSAGLRETQYF. Full variable domain (rest looked up from reference TRBV15 and TRBJ2-5): DAMVIQNPRYQVTQFGKPVTLSCSQTLNHNVMYWYQQKSSQAPKLLFHYYDKDFNNEADTPDNFQSRRPNTSFCFLDIRSPGLGDTAMYLCATSSAGLRETQYFGPGTRLLVL.

This chain uses TRBV7-9 with TRBJ1-5; D possibly corresponds to TRBD1 (6 bases). The CDR3 spans 13 residues. In germline, CDR1 is SEHNR, CDR2 FQNEAQ (reference sequence). V lost 5 bases to trimming and J lost 6 bases, with 11 bases between them. CDR3 in DNA: TGTGCCAGCAGCCAAGAAGGGGGTCAGCCCCAGCATTTT. Amino acid sequence: CASSQEGGQPQHF. The whole variable domain, filled in from reference TRBV7-9 and TRBJ1-5, reads DTGVSQNPRHKITKRGQNVTFRCDPISEHNRLYWYRQTLGQGPEFLTYFQNEAQLEKSRLLSDRFSAERPKGSFSTLEIQRTEQGDSAMYLCASSQEGGQPQHFGDGTRLSIL.

Regarding this clonotype: A read error may be the cause here, since a much bigger clone is one base away. The V gene is TRBV5-5, the J gene TRBJ2-5; D might be TRBD2 (7 bases). The V gene's germline CDR1 is SGHKS and CDR2 YYEKEE (reference sequence). The CDR3 consists of 16 residues. CDR3 bases: TGTGCCAGCAGATTGGCGTCGGGGGGCATCGGGGAGACCCAGTACTTC. This sequence encodes CASRLASGGIGETQYF.

This clonotype was seen at least ten times. The genes are TRBV7-9 and TRBJ2-2; D may be TRBD2 (5 bases). CDR1 and CDR2 from the germline V gene are SEHNR and FQNEAQ (reference sequence). This CDR3 is 15 amino acids long. Trimming left V 4 bases short and J 6 bases short, with 15 bases between. The CDR3 here is CASSWGVQGPGELFF. DNA for the CDR3: TGTGCCAGCAGCTGGGGAGTCCAAGGGCCCGGGGAGCTGTTTTTT.

With respect to this clonotype: Possible read error: a much larger clone is one base away. The chain combines TRBV6-1 with TRBJ2-1; D is unclear. CDR3 length: 17 residues. The germline V gene encodes CDR1 MNHNS and CDR2 SASEGT. The CDR3 DNA reads TGTTCCAGCAGCCGACACCCAGTCCGGAGCTCCTACAATGAGCAGTTCTTC. This gives the protein CSSSRHPVRSSYNEQFF.

Ten or more counts support this clonotype. The CDR3 sequence: CASSLNTAQETQYF. CDR3 nucleotides: TGTGCCAGCAGCTTAAACACAGCACAAGAGACCCAGTACTTC. The genes are TRBV7-2 and TRBJ2-5; D remains unclear. CDR3 length: 14 residues. The V end was cut by 2 bases, the J end by 2 bases, with 9 bases between. Per germline, CDR1 SGHTA and CDR2 FQGNSA.

At least ten counts were recorded for this clonotype. The DNA for the CDR3 is TGTGCCAGCACCGGACTAGCGGGGGGGCGCGTTGAGCAGTTCTTC. Residues: CASTGLAGGRVEQFF. V and J are TRBV6-2 or TRBV6-3 and TRBJ2-1, with TRBD2 matching 15 bases. The germline gives CDR1 MNHEY, CDR2 SVGEGT. V lost 7 bases, J lost 9 bases, and 7 bases stayed unmatched. This CDR3 contains 15 residues.

This clonotype has more than one count but fewer than ten. The V gene is TRBV28, the J gene TRBJ1-1; tentative D call: TRBD1 (5 bases). V shed 5 bases and J shed 4 bases, with 20 bases lying between them. Germline CDR1 and CDR2: MDHEN and SYDVKM. This CDR3 is 16 amino acids long. CDR3 sequence (DNA): TGTGCCAGCAGTCCTCCTCGGGGGGGAAAAGGCACTGAAGCTTTCTTT. This sequence encodes CASSPPRGGKGTEAFF.

This rearrangement joins TRBV20-1 to TRBJ2-3, with D perhaps being TRBD1 or TRBD2 (5 bases each). The CDR3 covers 16 residues. The germline V gene encodes CDR1 DFQATT and CDR2 SNEGSKA (reference sequence). For the CDR3, the DNA is TGCTGTGTTCGGCGTTGGAGGCAGGGCGGCACAGATACGCAGTATTTT. Encoded protein: CCVRRWRQGGTDTQYF.

This clonotype was counted ten times or more. The V and J genes are TRBV20-1 and TRBJ1-2; no firm D call. V was shortened by 8 bases and J by 4 bases, with 17 bases between the two germline ends. The CDR3 sequence is 13 residues long. The germline V gene encodes CDR1 DFQATT and CDR2 SNEGSKA (reference sequence). CDR3 bases: TGCAGTTCCCGGACGGGTAATTCCTATGGCTACACCTTC. Encoded protein: CSSRTGNSYGYTF.

This clonotype was observed at least ten times. The chain recombines TRBV6-5 with TRBJ1-4; a possible D gene is TRBD1 (5 bases). Germline-derived CDR1 and CDR2 are MNHEY and SVGAGI. V was clipped by 0 bases and J by 8 bases, with 13 bases between them. This CDR3 region has 15 residues. The CDR3 sequence is CASSYSRGVREKLFF. The CDR3 coding sequence is TGTGCCAGCAGTTACTCGAGAGGGGTGAGGGAAAAACTGTTTTTT.

The table lists this clonotype with many counts. This chain links TRBV4-1 with TRBJ2-7; tentatively, D is TRBD1 or TRBD2 (5 bases each). In germline, CDR1 is MGHRA, CDR2 YSYEKL. V shed 0 bases and J shed 2 bases, with 17 bases lying between them. The CDR3 contains 17 residues. The CDR3 reads CASSQDAGAGPAYEQYF. The CDR3 DNA reads TGCGCCAGCAGCCAAGACGCCGGGGCCGGTCCCGCCTACGAGCAGTACTTC.

This clonotype appeared many times. The chain is built from TRBV4-2 and TRBJ2-5, with 8 bases that match TRBD2. Germline CDR1 LGHNA, CDR2 YNFKEQ. The V segment lost 0 bases and the J segment 2 bases; nucleotides outside the gene matches: 11. The CDR3 sequence is 18 residues long. The CDR3: CASSQDPGSGGYQETQYF. The CDR3 DNA follows: TGTGCCAGCAGCCAAGATCCCGGGAGCGGGGGTTATCAAGAGACCCAGTACTTC.

The table lists this clonotype with many counts. This rearrangement joins TRBV11-2 to TRBJ2-7, with 8 bases matching TRBD1. CDR3 size: 15 residues. With 5 bases clipped from V and 6 bases from J, the junction kept 12 bases outside the gene matches. Germline CDR1 and CDR2: SGHAT and FQNNGV. The CDR3 reads CASSRQGSKWGEQYV. For the CDR3, the DNA is TGTGCCAGCAGCCGACAGGGGTCCAAGTGGGGCGAGCAGTACGTC.

This clonotype appeared many times. The rearrangement joins TRBV15 to TRBJ2-5; D is ambiguous. CDR3 length: 15 residues. Germline V gives CDR1 LNHNV, CDR2 YYDKDF (reference sequence). Trimming shortened V by 0 bases and J by 4 bases, and 12 bases separated the two germline ends. As DNA, the CDR3 is TGTGCCACCAGCAGAGAATCGACAACAAGAGAGACCCAGTACTTC. It translates to CATSRESTTRETQYF. Complete variable domain (other parts from reference TRBV15 and TRBJ2-5): DAMVIQNPRYQVTQFGKPVTLSCSQTLNHNVMYWYQQKSSQAPKLLFHYYDKDFNNEADTPDNFQSRRPNTSFCFLDIRSPGLGDTAMYLCATSRESTTRETQYFGPGTRLLVL.

This clonotype was counted many times. The chain has TRBV18 and TRBJ1-5; D unresolved. V was cut by 4 bases and J by 5 bases, with 9 bases left in between. Per the germline V gene, CDR1 is KGHSH and CDR2 is LQKENI. This CDR3 is built from 13 residues. CDR3: CASSLALDQPQHF. DNA for the CDR3: TGTGCCAGCTCACTTGCCTTGGATCAGCCCCAGCATTTT.

There are many counts of this clonotype. The rearrangement uses TRBV5-1 and TRBJ2-3; TRBD1 matches 7 bases. The CDR3 is 15 residues long. V trimming: 0 bases; J trimming: 2 bases; junction bases outside the gene matches: 3. Germline lookup yields CDR1 SGHRS and CDR2 YFSETQ. The CDR3 protein is CASSLGTGDTDTQYF. For the CDR3, the DNA is TGCGCCAGCAGCTTGGGAACAGGGGACACAGATACGCAGTATTTT.

This clonotype was seen ten or more times. The chain is built from TRBV7-2 and TRBJ1-1, with D maybe TRBD1 (6 bases). Germline assignment: CDR1 SGHTA and CDR2 FQGNSA. The CDR3 totals 14 residues. Trimming removed 6 bases from V and 4 bases from J, with 15 bases in between. The CDR3 region has the DNA TGTGCCAGCAGATCAGGGGATTCGGCCACTGAAGCTTTCTTT. Its protein is CASRSGDSATEAFF.